Sequencing of this TCR beta chain was carried out in a study of blood T cell repertoires in COVID-19. Study-level information: The analysed material was cDNA or gDNA that came from T cells, B-cell-depleted T cells, or PBMCs.

Participants' own reports of clinical history determined their cohort assignment. TCRdb's copy holds only in-frame clones and misses some; the assay was immunoSEQ multiplex PCR. The sample consists of some 180,000 clones, 79% of them appearing once. Between the trimmed V and J ends, which lost 3 bases and 0 bases, there was a span of 11 bases. The germline V gene encodes CDR1 MDHEN and CDR2 SYDVKM. The CDR3 loop spans 16 amino acids. What was sequenced was PBMCs or T cells enriched from blood (not recorded which). The rearrangement links TRBV28 to TRBJ1-4; D gene ambiguous. The source of this sequence is a woman between 65 and 79 years old in a cohort exposed to, infected with or recovered from COVID-19 (not recorded which). The CDR3 loop reads CASSFLAVSTNEKLFF. The CDR3 DNA is TGTGCCAGCAGTTTTCTCGCGGTTTCAACTAATGAAAAACTGTTTTTT.